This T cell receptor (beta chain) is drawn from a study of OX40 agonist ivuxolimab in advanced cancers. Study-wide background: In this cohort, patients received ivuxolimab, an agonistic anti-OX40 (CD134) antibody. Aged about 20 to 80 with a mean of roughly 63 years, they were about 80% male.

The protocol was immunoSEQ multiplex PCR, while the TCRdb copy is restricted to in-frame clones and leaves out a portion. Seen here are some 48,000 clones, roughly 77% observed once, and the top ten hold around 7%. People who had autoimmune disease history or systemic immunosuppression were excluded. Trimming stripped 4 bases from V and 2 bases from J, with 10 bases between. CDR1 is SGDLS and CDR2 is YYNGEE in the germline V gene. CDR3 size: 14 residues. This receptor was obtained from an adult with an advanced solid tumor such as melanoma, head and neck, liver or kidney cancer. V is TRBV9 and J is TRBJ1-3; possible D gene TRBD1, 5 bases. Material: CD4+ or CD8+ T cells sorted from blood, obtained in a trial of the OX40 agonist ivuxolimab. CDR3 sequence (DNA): TGTGCCAGCAGCCGAAGGACAACTGGAAACACCATATATTTT. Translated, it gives CASSRRTTGNTIYF. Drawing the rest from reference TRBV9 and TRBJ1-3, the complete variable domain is DSGVTQTPKHLITATGQRVTLRCSPRSGDLSVYWYQQSLDQGLQFLIQYYNGEERAKGNILERFSAQQFPDLHSELNLSSLELGDSALYFCASSRRTTGNTIYFGEGSWLTVV.